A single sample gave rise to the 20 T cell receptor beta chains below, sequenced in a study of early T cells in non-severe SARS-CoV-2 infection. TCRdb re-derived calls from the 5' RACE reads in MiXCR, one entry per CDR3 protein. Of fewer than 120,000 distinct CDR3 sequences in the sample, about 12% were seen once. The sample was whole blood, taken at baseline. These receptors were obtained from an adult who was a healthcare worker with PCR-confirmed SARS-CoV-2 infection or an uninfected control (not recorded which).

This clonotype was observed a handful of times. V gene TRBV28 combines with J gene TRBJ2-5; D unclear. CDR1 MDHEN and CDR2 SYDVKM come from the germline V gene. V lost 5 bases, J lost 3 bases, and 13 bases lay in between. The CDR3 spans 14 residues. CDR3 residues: CASSILLQKETQYF. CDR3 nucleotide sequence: TGTGCCAGCAGTATCTTACTCCAAAAAGAGACCCAGTACTTC.

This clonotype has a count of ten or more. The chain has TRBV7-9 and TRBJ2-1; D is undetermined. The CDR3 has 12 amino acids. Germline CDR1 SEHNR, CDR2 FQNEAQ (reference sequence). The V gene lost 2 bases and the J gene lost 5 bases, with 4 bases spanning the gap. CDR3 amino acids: CASSLINNEQFF. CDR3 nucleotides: TGTGCCAGCAGCTTAATAAACAATGAGCAGTTCTTC.

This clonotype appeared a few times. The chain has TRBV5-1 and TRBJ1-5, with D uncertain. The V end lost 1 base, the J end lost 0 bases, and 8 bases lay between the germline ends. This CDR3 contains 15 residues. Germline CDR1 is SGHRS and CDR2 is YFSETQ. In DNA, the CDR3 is TGCGCCAGCAGCTTGTCCGGCAATAGCAATCAGCCCCAGCATTTT. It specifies CASSLSGNSNQPQHF.

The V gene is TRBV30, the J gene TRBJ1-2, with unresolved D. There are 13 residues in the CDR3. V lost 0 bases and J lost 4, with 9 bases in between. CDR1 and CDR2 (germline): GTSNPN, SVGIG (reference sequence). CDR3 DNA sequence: TGTGCCTGGAGTGTAGATGGCACCTATGGCTACACCTTC. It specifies CAWSVDGTYGYTF.

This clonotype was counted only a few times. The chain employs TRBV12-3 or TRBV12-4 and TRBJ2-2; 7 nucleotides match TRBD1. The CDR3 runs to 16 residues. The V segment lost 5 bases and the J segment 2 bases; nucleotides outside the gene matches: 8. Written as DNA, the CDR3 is TGTGCCAGCAGTCGGCCGACAGGGACAAACACCGGGGAGCTGTTTTTT. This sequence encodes CASSRPTGTNTGELFF.

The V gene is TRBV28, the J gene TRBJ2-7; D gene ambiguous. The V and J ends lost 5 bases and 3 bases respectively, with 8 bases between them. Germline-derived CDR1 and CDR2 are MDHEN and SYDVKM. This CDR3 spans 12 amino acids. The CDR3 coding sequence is TGTGCCAGCAGTCCCCCCGGCTACGAGCAGTACTTC. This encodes CASSPPGYEQYF.

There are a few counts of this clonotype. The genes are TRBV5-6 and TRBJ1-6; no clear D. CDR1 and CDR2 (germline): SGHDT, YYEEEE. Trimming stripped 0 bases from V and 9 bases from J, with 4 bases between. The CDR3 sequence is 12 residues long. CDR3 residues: CASSLGSSPLHF. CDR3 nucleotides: TGTGCCAGCAGCTTGGGTTCTTCACCCCTCCACTTT.

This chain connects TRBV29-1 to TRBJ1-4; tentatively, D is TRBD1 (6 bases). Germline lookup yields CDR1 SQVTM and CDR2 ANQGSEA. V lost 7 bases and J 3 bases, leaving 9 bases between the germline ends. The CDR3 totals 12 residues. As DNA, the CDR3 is TGCAGCGGGACAGTGGCTAATGAAAAACTGTTTTTT. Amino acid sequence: CSGTVANEKLFF.

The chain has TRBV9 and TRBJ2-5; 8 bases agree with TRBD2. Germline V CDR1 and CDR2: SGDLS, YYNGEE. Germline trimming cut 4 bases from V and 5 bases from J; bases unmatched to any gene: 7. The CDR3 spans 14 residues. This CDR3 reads CASSPRGAVETQYF. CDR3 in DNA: TGTGCCAGCAGCCCGCGGGGGGCTGTGGAGACCCAGTACTTC.

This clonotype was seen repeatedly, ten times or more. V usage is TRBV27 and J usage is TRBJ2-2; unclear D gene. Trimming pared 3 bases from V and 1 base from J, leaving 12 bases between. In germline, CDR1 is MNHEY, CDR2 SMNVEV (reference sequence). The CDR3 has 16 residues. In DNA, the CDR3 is TGTGCCAGCAGTTTTATGGGCGCTTGGAACACCGGGGAGCTGTTTTTT. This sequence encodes CASSFMGAWNTGELFF.

The DNA for the CDR3 is TGTGCCAGCAGTTTATTAGCCTTTCAGTATTTT. Translation: CASSLLAFQYF. The V call is TRBV28, the J call TRBJ2-3; no clear D. V lost 1 base and J lost 12, with 8 bases in between. The CDR3 spans 11 residues. Germline V gives CDR1 MDHEN, CDR2 SYDVKM.

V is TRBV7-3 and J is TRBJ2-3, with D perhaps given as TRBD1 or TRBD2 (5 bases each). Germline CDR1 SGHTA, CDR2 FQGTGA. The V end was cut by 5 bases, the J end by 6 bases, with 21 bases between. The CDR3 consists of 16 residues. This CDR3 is CASSPRGDGLWDTQYF. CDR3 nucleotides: TGTGCCAGCAGCCCTAGAGGGGACGGCCTTTGGGATACGCAGTATTTT.

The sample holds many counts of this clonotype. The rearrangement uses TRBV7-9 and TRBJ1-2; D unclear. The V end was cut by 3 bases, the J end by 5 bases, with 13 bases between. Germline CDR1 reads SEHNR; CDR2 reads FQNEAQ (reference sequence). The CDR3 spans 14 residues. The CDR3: CASSLNRGIYGYTF. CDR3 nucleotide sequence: TGTGCCAGCAGCTTGAACCGGGGAATATATGGCTACACCTTC.

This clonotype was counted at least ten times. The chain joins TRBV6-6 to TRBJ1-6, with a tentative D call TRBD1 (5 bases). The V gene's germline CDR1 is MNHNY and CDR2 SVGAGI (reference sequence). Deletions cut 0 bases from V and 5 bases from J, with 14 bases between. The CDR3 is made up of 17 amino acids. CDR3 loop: CASSYSPRGSDNSPLHF. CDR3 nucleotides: TGTGCCAGCAGTTACTCCCCAAGGGGTTCGGATAATTCACCCCTCCACTTT.

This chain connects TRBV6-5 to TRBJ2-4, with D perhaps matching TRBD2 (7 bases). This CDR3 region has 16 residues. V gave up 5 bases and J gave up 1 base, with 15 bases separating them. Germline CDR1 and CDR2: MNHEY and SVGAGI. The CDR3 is CASSPHGGAAKNIQYF. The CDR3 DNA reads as TGTGCCAGCAGTCCCCATGGGGGGGCGGCCAAAAACATTCAGTACTTC.

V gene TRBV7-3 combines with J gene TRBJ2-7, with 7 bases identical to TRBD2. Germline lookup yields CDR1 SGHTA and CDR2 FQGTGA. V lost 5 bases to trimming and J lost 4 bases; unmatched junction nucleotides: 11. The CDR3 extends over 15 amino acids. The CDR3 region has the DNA TGTGCCAGCAGCCCCGGAGGCGGGAGTTCGTACGAGCAGTACTTC. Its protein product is CASSPGGGSSYEQYF.

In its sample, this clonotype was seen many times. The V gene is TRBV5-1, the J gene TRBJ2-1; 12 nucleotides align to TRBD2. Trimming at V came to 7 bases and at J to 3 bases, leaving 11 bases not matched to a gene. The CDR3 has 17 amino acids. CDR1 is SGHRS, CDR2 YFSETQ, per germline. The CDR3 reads CASLLTPGLAGYNEQFF. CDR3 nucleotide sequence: TGCGCCAGCCTTTTAACCCCGGGACTAGCGGGCTACAATGAGCAGTTCTTC.

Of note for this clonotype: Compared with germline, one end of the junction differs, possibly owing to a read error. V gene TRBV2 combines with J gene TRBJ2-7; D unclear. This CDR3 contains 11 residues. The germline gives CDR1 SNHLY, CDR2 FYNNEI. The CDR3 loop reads CASSVEREQHF. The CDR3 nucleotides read TGTGCCAGCAGTGTGGAGCGCGAGCAGCACTTC.

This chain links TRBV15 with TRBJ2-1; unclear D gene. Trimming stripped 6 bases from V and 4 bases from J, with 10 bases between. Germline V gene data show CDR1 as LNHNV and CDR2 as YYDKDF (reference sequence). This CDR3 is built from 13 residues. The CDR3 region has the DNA TGTGCCACCAGTCTATCGCGGTACAATGAGCAGTTCTTC. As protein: CATSLSRYNEQFF.

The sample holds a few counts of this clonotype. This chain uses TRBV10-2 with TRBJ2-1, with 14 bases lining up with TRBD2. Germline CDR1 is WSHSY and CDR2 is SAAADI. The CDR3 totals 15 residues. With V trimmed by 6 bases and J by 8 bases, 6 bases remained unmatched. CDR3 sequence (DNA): TGCGCCAGCAGGGACGGACTAGCGGGAGGCTATGAGCAGTTCTTC. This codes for CASRDGLAGGYEQFF.